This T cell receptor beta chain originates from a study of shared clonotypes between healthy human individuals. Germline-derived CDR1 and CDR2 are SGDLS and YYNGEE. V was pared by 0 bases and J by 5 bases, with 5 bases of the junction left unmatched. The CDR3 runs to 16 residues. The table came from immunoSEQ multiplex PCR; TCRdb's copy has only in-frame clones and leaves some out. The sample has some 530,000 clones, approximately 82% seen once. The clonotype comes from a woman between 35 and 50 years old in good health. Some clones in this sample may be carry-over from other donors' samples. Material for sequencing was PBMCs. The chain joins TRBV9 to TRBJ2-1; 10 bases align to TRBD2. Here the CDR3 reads CASSVEGLAQHNEQFF. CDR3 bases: TGTGCCAGCAGCGTAGAGGGACTAGCGCAACACAATGAGCAGTTCTTC.